Presented here are 24 T cell receptor beta chains from one specimen sequenced in a study of Ad26.COV2.S vaccination and SARS-CoV-2 variants. As to treatment: over 15 received Ad26.COV2.S at low or high dose, single or two shots; roughly five received placebo; per-sample allocation not given. Day 63 after the first vaccine or placebo injection was the time point for sampling. Generated by immunoSEQ multiplex PCR, the TCRdb table keeps only in-frame clones and is missing some. The sample shows fewer than 400,000 clones, about 88% of them seen only once. Material: peripheral blood, obtained in a trial of Ad26.COV2.S vaccine versus placebo. These receptors were taken from a person aged 18 to 65 who received the Ad26.COV2.S COVID-19 vaccine or a placebo.

The gene calls are TRBV7-2 and TRBJ2-3; TRBD2 aligns across 9 bases. J was trimmed by 4 bases and V by 5 bases; bases with no gene match: 7. Per the germline V gene, CDR1 is SGHTA and CDR2 is FQGNSA. The CDR3 extends over 15 amino acids. The CDR3 coding sequence is TGTGCCAGCAGCAAGAGGGCTAGCGGGGCAGATACGCAGTATTTT. The encoded protein is CASSKRASGADTQYF. Filled out from reference TRBV7-2 and TRBJ2-3, the complete variable domain reads GAGVSQSPSNKVTEKGKDVELRCDPISGHTALYWYRQSLGQGLEFLIYFQGNSAPDKSGLPSDRFSAERTGGSVSTLTIQRTQQEDSAVYLCASSKRASGADTQYFGPGTRLTVL.

The chain recombines TRBV6-5 with TRBJ1-1, with no clear D. V was shortened by 0 bases and J by 0 bases, with 11 bases between the two germline ends. Per the germline V gene, CDR1 is MNHEY and CDR2 is SVGAGI. This CDR3 spans 16 amino acids. The CDR3 spells CASSYSGPGVNTEAFF. The CDR3 coding sequence is TGTGCCAGCAGTTACTCAGGCCCCGGGGTGAACACTGAAGCTTTCTTT.

This clone came up once. The V and J genes are TRBV2 and TRBJ1-5, with 7 positions matching TRBD1. V shed 3 bases and J 4 bases; nucleotides not matched to a gene: 6. Germline CDR1 and CDR2: SNHLY and FYNNEI. This CDR3 spans 15 amino acids. Here the CDR3 reads CASSDQGGPNQPQHF. The CDR3 bases are TGTGCCAGCAGTGATCAGGGGGGACCGAATCAGCCCCAGCATTTT.

The chain carries TRBV3-1 (or the pseudogene TRBV3-2) and TRBJ1-5; 7 bases fit TRBD1. CDR1 is LGHDT and CDR2 is YNNKEL in the germline V gene (reference sequence). V lost 0 bases, J lost 6 bases, and 11 bases stayed unmatched. The length of the CDR3 is 17 residues. CDR3 nucleotide sequence: TGTGCCAGCAGCCAAGATTTGGGCGGGACAGAGGGTCAGCCCCAGCATTTT. Protein: CASSQDLGGTEGQPQHF.

This chain links TRBV2 with TRBJ1-5; a possible D gene is TRBD1 (5 bases). Germline V CDR1 and CDR2: SNHLY, FYNNEI. The CDR3 loop spans 13 amino acids. The ends were cut back, 8 bases at V and 11 bases at J, with 19 bases in the middle. Here the CDR3 reads CASGSSRAGAQHF. The CDR3 DNA follows: TGTGCCAGCGGGAGCAGCAGGGCGGGAGCCCAGCATTTT.

In its sample, this clone was seen once. The rearrangement joins TRBV5-1 to TRBJ2-6, with 7 bases fitting TRBD2. The V gene's germline CDR1 is SGHRS and CDR2 YFSETQ. The junction had 4 bases not matched to a gene; V was cut back by 4 bases and J by 0 bases. The CDR3 covers 16 residues. The CDR3 loop is CASSGRGASGANVLTF. The CDR3 DNA reads TGCGCCAGCAGCGGGAGGGGAGCCTCTGGGGCCAACGTCCTGACTTTC.

The V call is TRBV6-5, the J call TRBJ2-1; 7 nucleotides align to TRBD1. This CDR3 has 12 amino acids. V trimming: 8 bases; J trimming: 11 bases; junction bases outside the gene matches: 9. Germline V gene lookup returns CDR1 MNHEY and CDR2 SVGAGI. The CDR3 DNA is TGTGCCAGCCTCTCGGGACAGCGAAAGCAGTTCTTC. Its translation is CASLSGQRKQFF.

This rearrangement joins TRBV5-4 to TRBJ2-5, with D possibly being TRBD1 (5 bases). The CDR3 is 13 residues long. V gave up 0 bases and J gave up 4 bases, with 7 bases separating them. The germline V gene has CDR1 SGHNT and CDR2 YYREEE (reference sequence). In nucleotides, the CDR3 is TGTGCCAGCAGCTTGGAGGGGTTAGAGACCCAGTACTTC. Encoded protein: CASSLEGLETQYF. Based on the CDR3 plus reference TRBV5-4 and TRBJ2-5, the full variable domain is ETGVTQSPTHLIKTRGQQVTLRCSSQSGHNTVSWYQQALGQGPQFIFQYYREEENGRGNFPPRFSGLQFPNYSSELNVNALELDDSALYLCASSLEGLETQYFGPGTRLLVL.

The gene calls are TRBV18 and TRBJ1-1, with 11 positions matching TRBD1. This CDR3 spans 14 amino acids. The germline CDR1 and CDR2 sequences are KGHSH and LQKENI. Unmatched junction bases numbered 2, after V lost 3 bases and J lost 5 bases. The chain's CDR3 is CASSPGQGVTEAFF. In DNA form, the CDR3 reads TGTGCCAGCTCACCGGGACAGGGGGTGACTGAAGCTTTCTTT.

This chain links TRBV6-6 with TRBJ2-3, with 9 positions matching TRBD1. V dropped 5 bases and J dropped 6; count of bases not matched to a gene: 9. Looked up from germline, CDR1 is MNHNY and CDR2 is SVGAGI (reference sequence). There are 15 residues in the CDR3. The CDR3 loop is CASSPDRGRVDTQYF. The CDR3 DNA sequence: TGTGCCAGCAGTCCGGACAGGGGAAGGGTGGATACGCAGTATTTT.

The chain is built from TRBV5-4 and TRBJ1-2, with D unresolved. Per germline, CDR1 SGHNT and CDR2 YYREEE (reference sequence). Deletions cut 3 bases from V and 7 bases from J, with 7 bases between. The CDR3 covers 11 residues. The CDR3 region has the DNA TGTGCCAGCAGCTCGGACCGTGGCTACACCTTC. This encodes CASSSDRGYTF.

The chain combines TRBV5-1 with TRBJ2-1, with D uncertain. The length of the CDR3 is 15 residues. CDR1 is SGHRS and CDR2 is YFSETQ in the germline V gene. The germline V and J ends were trimmed by 0 bases and 3 bases, with 10 bases remaining between them. The CDR3 loop is CASSLATAYYNEQFF. The DNA of the CDR3 is TGCGCCAGCAGCTTGGCGACGGCTTACTACAATGAGCAGTTCTTC.

The CDR3 coding sequence is TGTGCCAGTAGTACGACAGGGGGGAACACTGAAGCTTTCTTT. It translates to CASSTTGGNTEAFF. The chain uses TRBV19 and TRBJ1-1, with 9 bases identical to TRBD1. Trimming at V came to 4 bases and at J to 1 base, leaving 1 base not matched to a gene. Germline V gene data show CDR1 as LNHDA and CDR2 as SQIVND (reference sequence). The CDR3 consists of 14 residues.

The chain has TRBV5-5 and TRBJ2-1, with D uncertain. The V end lost 5 bases, the J end lost 7 bases, and 7 bases lay between the germline ends. The germline V gene has CDR1 SGHKS and CDR2 YYEKEE (reference sequence). The CDR3 has 11 amino acids. CDR3: CASRKNNEQFF. The CDR3 bases are TGTGCCAGCAGGAAAAATAATGAGCAGTTCTTC.

This clone appeared once. The V gene is TRBV10-3, the J gene TRBJ2-7; the D is unclear. Between the trimmed V and J ends, which lost 6 bases and 4 bases, there was a span of 16 bases. The germline gives CDR1 ENHRY, CDR2 SYGVKD. The CDR3 is 14 amino acids. CDR3 DNA sequence: TGTGCCATCAGGGCCGGAATGCTCCAATACGAGCAGTACTTC. It encodes CAIRAGMLQYEQYF.

The V and J genes are TRBV11-2 and TRBJ2-7, with a weak D call TRBD2 (6 bases). From germline, CDR1 is SGHAT and CDR2 FQNNGV. Trimming left V 4 bases short and J 4 bases short, with 14 bases between. This CDR3 is built from 14 residues. CDR3 bases: TGTGCCAGCAGCTCCAGGGCTAGCGAATACGAGCAGTACTTC. It is translated as CASSSRASEYEQYF.

CDR3 nucleotides: TGTGCCAGCAGCTTGGTGGGGGGGCCAAATTCACCCCTCCACTTT. It specifies CASSLVGGPNSPLHF. This chain joins TRBV5-5 and TRBJ1-6; D perhaps matches TRBD1 (6 bases). Trimming took 0 bases from V and 7 from J, leaving 11 bases between them. Germline lookup yields CDR1 SGHKS and CDR2 YYEKEE (reference sequence). The CDR3 runs 15 residues.

This clone was recorded only once. J is TRBJ1-4 and V is TRBV6-4, with a weak D call TRBD1 (5 bases). The CDR3 is 17 amino acids. CDR1 and CDR2 (germline): MRHNA, SNTAGT. Trimming removed 4 bases at V and 5 bases at J, with 20 bases between. This CDR3 is CASSVVAYDRRNEKLFF. The DNA for the CDR3 is TGTGCCAGCAGTGTGGTCGCTTATGACAGACGAAATGAAAAACTGTTTTTT.

The CDR3 region is CASSQAGAGNTEAFF. The CDR3 nucleotides read TGTGCCAGCAGCCAAGCGGGAGCGGGGAACACTGAAGCTTTCTTT. V is TRBV11-3 and J is TRBJ1-1; no clear D. Trimming removed 5 bases from V and 1 base from J, with 14 bases in between. The CDR3 sequence is 15 residues long. Germline loops: CDR1 SGHNT, CDR2 YENEEA.

The chain joins TRBV7-2 to TRBJ2-2; 8 positions match TRBD2. Germline V gene data show CDR1 as SGHTA and CDR2 as FQGNSA. The CDR3 is 16 amino acids. Losses at the gene ends were 6 bases for V and 2 bases for J; bases not matched to a gene: 8. CDR3: CASSRHRGGNTGELFF. The CDR3 region has the DNA TGTGCCAGCAGTCGTCATCGGGGGGGAAACACCGGGGAGCTGTTTTTT.

The V gene is TRBV5-4, the J gene TRBJ2-5, with D perhaps TRBD1 (5 bases). This CDR3 has 14 amino acids. Germline V gene lookup returns CDR1 SGHNT and CDR2 YYREEE (reference sequence). V was trimmed by 4 bases and J by 2 bases, leaving 12 bases between them. CDR3 in amino acids: CASSTNSGQETQYF. The CDR3 coding sequence is TGTGCCAGCAGCACAAATTCAGGGCAAGAGACCCAGTACTTC.

About this clone: It may be a read error: a sequence one base away is much more abundant. Other DNA sequences from this sample encode an identical CDR3 as well. The chain has TRBV5-4 and TRBJ1-1, with D uncertain. The CDR3 is 13 residues long. Germline loops: CDR1 SGHNT, CDR2 YYREEE (reference sequence). V was trimmed by 0 bases and J by 1 base, leaving 4 bases between them. This chain's CDR3 is CASSLGGNTEAFF. The CDR3 region has the DNA TGTGCCAGCAGCTTGGGTGGGAACACTGAAGCTTTCTTT.

This CDR3 reads CASSHRRLTGGSGANVLTF. The CDR3 DNA reads as TGTGCCAGCAGCCATCGTCGGCTGACAGGGGGCTCTGGGGCCAACGTCCTGACTTTC. The chain couples TRBV7-8 to TRBJ2-6; TRBD1 agrees at 9 bases. Germline CDR1 SGHVS, CDR2 FQNEAQ. The V and J ends lost 5 bases and 0 bases, in that order; junction bases with no gene match: 11. The length of the CDR3 is 19 residues.

The V call is TRBV10-3, the J call TRBJ1-1; no clear D. CDR1 is ENHRY, CDR2 SYGVKD, per germline. Trimming shortened V by 2 bases and J by 3 bases, and 10 bases separated the two germline ends. The CDR3 sequence is 14 residues long. For the CDR3, the DNA is TGTGCCATCAGTGAGGGGGAGGGTGACACTGAAGCTTTCTTT. It encodes CAISEGEGDTEAFF.